Following are 7 T cell receptor beta chains from one sample sequenced in a study of OX40 agonist ivuxolimab in advanced cancers. Sequencing used immunoSEQ multiplex PCR; TCRdb keeps in-frame clones, though not all of them. Of more than 35,000 clones listed, over 60% are singletons. The sequenced sample was CD4+ or CD8+ T cells sorted from blood, obtained in a trial of the OX40 agonist ivuxolimab. All receptors derive from an adult with an advanced solid tumor such as melanoma, head and neck, liver or kidney cancer.

The sample holds a few counts of this clone. V usage is TRBV5-5 and J usage is TRBJ2-1; no clear D gene. Trimming cost V 7 bases and J 3 bases, with 14 bases left between them. CDR1 and CDR2 (germline): SGHKS, YYEKEE (reference sequence). The CDR3 covers 14 residues. The CDR3 reads CASLGAAGYNEQFF. The CDR3 nucleotides are TGTGCCAGCCTCGGCGCGGCTGGCTACAATGAGCAGTTCTTC.

The CDR3 sequence is CASSQVEGNYEQYF. For the CDR3, the DNA is TGTGCCAGCTCGCAGGTCGAGGGCAACTACGAGCAGTACTTC. The chain links TRBV18 to TRBJ2-5; weak D call: TRBD2 (5 bases). The J call may not be correct, given that the DNA end is closer to TRBJ2-7. CDR3 length: 14 amino acids. Germline loops: CDR1 KGHSH, CDR2 LQKENI.

The chain links TRBV4-3 to TRBJ1-4; D not resolved. Between the trimmed V and J ends, which lost 3 bases and 6 bases, there was a span of 14 bases. The length of the CDR3 is 15 residues. In germline, CDR1 is LGHNA, CDR2 YSLEER. CDR3 bases: TGCGCCAGCAGCCATACCGAGCAGGCGGATGAAAAACTGTTTTTT. It encodes CASSHTEQADEKLFF.

The rearrangement uses TRBV7-8 and TRBJ1-2, with TRBD1 identical over 9 bases. V gave up 4 bases and J gave up 8 bases; unmatched junction bases: 8. The CDR3 contains 14 residues. Looked up from germline, CDR1 is SGHVS and CDR2 is FQNEAQ. Here the CDR3 reads CASSWGQGEGGYTF. The CDR3 DNA reads as TGTGCCAGCAGCTGGGGACAGGGCGAGGGAGGCTACACCTTC.

The chain joins TRBV6-1 to TRBJ1-2, with 7 bases lining up with TRBD1. J was trimmed by 6 bases and V by 4 bases; bases with no gene match: 5. There are 13 residues in the CDR3. CDR1 is MNHNS, CDR2 SASEGT, per germline. CDR3 coding DNA: TGTGCCAGCAGTGTACTCGACAGGGATGGCTACACCTTC. Protein sequence: CASSVLDRDGYTF.

The chain employs TRBV4-2 and TRBJ2-3; D is unresolved. Germline CDR1 reads LGHNA; CDR2 reads YNFKEQ. The CDR3 is 20 residues long. With 0 bases removed from V and 4 bases from J, the gap between germline ends came to 26 bases. The CDR3 bases are TGTGCCAGCAGCCAAGAATTCACCTCCGACTCGGGCCCAAGTGCAGATACGCAGTATTTT. Translated, it gives CASSQEFTSDSGPSADTQYF.

The V gene is TRBV11-3, the J gene TRBJ2-5, with 7 bases identical to TRBD2. With V trimmed by 5 bases and J by 1 base, 7 bases remained unmatched. The germline V gene encodes CDR1 SGHNT and CDR2 YENEEA. The CDR3 is 15 residues long. CDR3: CASSKSGASQETQYF. CDR3 bases: TGTGCCAGCAGCAAAAGCGGGGCTTCCCAAGAGACCCAGTACTTC.